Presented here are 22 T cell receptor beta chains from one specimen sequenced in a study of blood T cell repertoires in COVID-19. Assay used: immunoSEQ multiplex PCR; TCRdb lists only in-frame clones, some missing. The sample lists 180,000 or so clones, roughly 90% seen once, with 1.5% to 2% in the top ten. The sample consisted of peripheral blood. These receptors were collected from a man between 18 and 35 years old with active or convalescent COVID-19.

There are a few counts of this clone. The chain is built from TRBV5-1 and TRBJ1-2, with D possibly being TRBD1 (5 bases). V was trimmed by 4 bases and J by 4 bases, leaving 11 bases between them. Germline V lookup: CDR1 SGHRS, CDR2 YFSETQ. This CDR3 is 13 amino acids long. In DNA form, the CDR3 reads TGCGCCAGCAGCCCCAGGGTCTCCTATGGCTACACCTTC. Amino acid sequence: CASSPRVSYGYTF.

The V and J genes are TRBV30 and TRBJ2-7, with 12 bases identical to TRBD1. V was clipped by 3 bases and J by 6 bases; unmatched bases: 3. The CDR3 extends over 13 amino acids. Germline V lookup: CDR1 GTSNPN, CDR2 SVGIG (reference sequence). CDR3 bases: TGTGCCTGGAGGGGGACAGGGGGCAGCGAGCAGTACTTC. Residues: CAWRGTGGSEQYF. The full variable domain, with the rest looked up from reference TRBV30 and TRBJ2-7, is SQTIHQWPATLVQPVGSPLSLECTVEGTSNPNLYWYRQAAGRGLQLLFYSVGIGQISSEVPQNLSASRPQDRQFILSSKKLLLSDSGFYLCAWRGTGGSEQYFGPGTRLTVT.

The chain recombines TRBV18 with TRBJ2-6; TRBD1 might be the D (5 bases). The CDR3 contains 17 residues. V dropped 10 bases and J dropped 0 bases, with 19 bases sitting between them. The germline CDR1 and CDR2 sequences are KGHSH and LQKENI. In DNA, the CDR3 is TGTGCCACCCCCACCCTTCAGGGTGACTCTGGGGCCAACGTCCTGACTTTC. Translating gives CATPTLQGDSGANVLTF.

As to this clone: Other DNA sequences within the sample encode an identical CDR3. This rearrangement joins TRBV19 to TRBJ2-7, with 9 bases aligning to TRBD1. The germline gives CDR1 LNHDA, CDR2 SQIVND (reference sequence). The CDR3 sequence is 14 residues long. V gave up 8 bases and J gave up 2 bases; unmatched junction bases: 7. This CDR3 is CASSPGQGPYEQYF. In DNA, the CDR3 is TGTGCCAGTTCCCCGGGACAGGGCCCCTACGAGCAGTACTTC.

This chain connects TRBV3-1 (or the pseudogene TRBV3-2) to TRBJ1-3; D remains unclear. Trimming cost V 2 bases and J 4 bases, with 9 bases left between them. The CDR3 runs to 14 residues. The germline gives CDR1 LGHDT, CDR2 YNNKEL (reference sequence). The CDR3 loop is CASSQFQAGNTIYF. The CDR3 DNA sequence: TGTGCCAGCAGCCAATTCCAGGCCGGAAACACCATATATTTT.

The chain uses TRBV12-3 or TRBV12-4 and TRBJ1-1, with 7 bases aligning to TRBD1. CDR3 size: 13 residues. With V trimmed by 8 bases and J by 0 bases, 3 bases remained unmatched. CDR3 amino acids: CASGGQLNTEAFF. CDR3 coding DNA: TGTGCCAGCGGGGGACAGTTGAACACTGAAGCTTTCTTT.

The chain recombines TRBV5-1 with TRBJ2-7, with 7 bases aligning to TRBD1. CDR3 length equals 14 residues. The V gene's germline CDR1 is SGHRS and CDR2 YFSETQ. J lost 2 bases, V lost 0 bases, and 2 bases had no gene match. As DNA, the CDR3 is TGCGCCAGCAGCTTGGGGGGACAGACCTACGAGCAGTACTTC. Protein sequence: CASSLGGQTYEQYF.

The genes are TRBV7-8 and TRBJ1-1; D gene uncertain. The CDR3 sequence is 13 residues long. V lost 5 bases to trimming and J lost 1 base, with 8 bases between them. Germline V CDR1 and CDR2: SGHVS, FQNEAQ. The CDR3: CASSPTGNTEAFF. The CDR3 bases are TGTGCCAGCAGCCCAACTGGGAACACTGAAGCTTTCTTT. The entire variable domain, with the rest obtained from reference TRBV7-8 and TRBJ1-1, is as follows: GAGVSQSPRYKVAKRGQDVALRCDPISGHVSLFWYQQALGQGPEFLTYFQNEAQLDKSGLPSDRFFAERPEGSVSTLKIQRTQQEDSAVYLCASSPTGNTEAFFGQGTRLTVV.

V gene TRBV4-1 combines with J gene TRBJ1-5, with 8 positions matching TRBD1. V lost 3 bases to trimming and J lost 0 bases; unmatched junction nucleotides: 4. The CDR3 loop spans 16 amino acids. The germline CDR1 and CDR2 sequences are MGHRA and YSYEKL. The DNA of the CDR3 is TGCGCCAGCAGCCAGGGACAGGCGGGTAGCAATCAGCCCCAGCATTTT. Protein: CASSQGQAGSNQPQHF.

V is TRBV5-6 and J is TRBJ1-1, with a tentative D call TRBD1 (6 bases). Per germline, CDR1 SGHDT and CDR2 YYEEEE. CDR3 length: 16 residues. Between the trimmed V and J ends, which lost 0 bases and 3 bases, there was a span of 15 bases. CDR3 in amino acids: CASSLGPGQLHTEAFF. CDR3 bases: TGTGCCAGCAGCTTGGGTCCTGGACAGCTCCACACTGAAGCTTTCTTT.

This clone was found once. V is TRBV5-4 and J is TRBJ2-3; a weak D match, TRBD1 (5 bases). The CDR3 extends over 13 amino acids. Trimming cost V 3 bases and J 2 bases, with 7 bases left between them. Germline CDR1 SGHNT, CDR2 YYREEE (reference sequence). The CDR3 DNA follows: TGTGCCAGCAGCTGGGGCGCCACAGATACGCAGTATTTT. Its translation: CASSWGATDTQYF.

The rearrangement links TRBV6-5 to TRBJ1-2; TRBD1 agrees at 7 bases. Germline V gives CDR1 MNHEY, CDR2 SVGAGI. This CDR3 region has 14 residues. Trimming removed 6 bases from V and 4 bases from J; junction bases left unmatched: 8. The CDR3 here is CASRRPWDSYGYTF. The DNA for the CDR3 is TGTGCCAGCAGACGGCCCTGGGACAGCTATGGCTACACCTTC.

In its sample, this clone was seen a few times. CDR3 coding DNA: TGTGCCAGCAGCCAAGATTTCCGGGGCTACGAGCAGTACTTC. Its protein is CASSQDFRGYEQYF. The J gene is TRBJ2-7, the V gene TRBV3-1 (or the pseudogene TRBV3-2); D might be TRBD2 (5 bases). Per the germline V gene, CDR1 is LGHDT and CDR2 is YNNKEL (reference sequence). V lost 0 bases, J lost 3 bases, and 9 bases lay in between. The CDR3 has 14 amino acids.

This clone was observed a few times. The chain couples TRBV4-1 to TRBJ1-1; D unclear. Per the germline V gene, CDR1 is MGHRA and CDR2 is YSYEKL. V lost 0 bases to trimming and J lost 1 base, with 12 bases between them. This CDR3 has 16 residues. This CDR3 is CASSQDWGAGNTEAFF. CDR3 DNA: TGCGCCAGCAGCCAAGATTGGGGAGCCGGGAACACTGAAGCTTTCTTT.

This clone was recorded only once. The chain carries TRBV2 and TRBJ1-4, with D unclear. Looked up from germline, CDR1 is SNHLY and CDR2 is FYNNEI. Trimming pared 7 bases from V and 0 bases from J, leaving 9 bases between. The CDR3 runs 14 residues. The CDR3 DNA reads TGTGCCAGCATCAGGACTGCAACTAATGAAAAACTGTTTTTT. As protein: CASIRTATNEKLFF.

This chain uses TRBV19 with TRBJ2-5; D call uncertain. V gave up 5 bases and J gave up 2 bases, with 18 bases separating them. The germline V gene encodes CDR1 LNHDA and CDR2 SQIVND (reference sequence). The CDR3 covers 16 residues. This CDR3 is CASSAHPRYSQETQYF. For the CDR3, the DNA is TGTGCCAGTAGTGCCCACCCGCGTTATTCACAAGAGACCCAGTACTTC.

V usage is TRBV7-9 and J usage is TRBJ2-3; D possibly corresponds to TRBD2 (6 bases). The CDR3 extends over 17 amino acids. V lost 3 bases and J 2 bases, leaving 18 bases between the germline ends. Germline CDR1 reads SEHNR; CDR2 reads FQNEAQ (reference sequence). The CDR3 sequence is CASSFQVVGGTTDTQYF. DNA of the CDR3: TGTGCCAGCAGCTTCCAAGTAGTGGGCGGGACCACAGATACGCAGTATTTT.

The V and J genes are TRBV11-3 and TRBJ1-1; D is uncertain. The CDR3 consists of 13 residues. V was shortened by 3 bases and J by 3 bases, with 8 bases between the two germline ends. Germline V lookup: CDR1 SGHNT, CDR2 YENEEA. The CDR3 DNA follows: TGTGCCAGCAGCTTGTGGAGGGACACTGAAGCTTTCTTT. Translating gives CASSLWRDTEAFF.

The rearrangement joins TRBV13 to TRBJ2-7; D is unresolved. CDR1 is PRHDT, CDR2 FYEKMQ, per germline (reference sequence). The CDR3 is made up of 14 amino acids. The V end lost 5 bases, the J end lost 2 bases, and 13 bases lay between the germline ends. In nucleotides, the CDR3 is TGTGCCAGCAGCCCCACTTATGCGACCTACGAGCAGTACTTC. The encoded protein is CASSPTYATYEQYF.

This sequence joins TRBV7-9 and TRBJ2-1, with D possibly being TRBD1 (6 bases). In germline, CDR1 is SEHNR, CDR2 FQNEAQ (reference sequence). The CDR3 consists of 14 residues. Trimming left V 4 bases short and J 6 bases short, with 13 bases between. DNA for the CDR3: TGTGCCAGCAGCTCGACCGGGACACTCAATGAGCAGTTCTTC. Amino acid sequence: CASSSTGTLNEQFF.

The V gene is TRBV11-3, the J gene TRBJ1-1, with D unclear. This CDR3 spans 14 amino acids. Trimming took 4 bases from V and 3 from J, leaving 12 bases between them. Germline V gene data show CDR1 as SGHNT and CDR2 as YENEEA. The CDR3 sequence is CASSSRRADTEAFF. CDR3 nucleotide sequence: TGTGCCAGCAGCTCGAGGAGGGCCGACACTGAAGCTTTCTTT.

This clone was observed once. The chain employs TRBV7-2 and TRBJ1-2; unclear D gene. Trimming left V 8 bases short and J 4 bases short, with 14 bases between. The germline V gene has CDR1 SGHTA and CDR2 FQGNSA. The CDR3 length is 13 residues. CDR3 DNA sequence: TGTGCCAGCGCCTCGCCACAGATCTATGGCTACACCTTC. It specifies CASASPQIYGYTF.